This T cell receptor (beta chain) stems from a study of blood T cell repertoires in COVID-19. Looking at the study overall: Samples representing acute and convalescent COVID-19 were sourced from the United States, Italy and Spain. T cells, B-cell-depleted T cells, or PBMCs provided the cDNA or gDNA that served as material.

The CDR3 extends over 14 amino acids. V was trimmed by 1 base and J by 4 bases, leaving 12 bases between them. CDR1 and CDR2 from the germline V gene are SGHRS and YFSETQ. The authors' processing: The authors estimated nucleated cell counts from reference gene primer amplification. Method: immunoSEQ multiplex PCR; TCRdb's copy keeps in-frame clones and lacks some. D and trimming come from the DNA, and the V and J calls and clone size come from that table. The sample includes a few hundred thousand clones, nearly 90% seen only once; the top ten take 11%. Followed over time, Seattle patients had been enrolled while infection was active.

The rearrangement links TRBV5-1 to TRBJ2-7; D not resolved. The sequence was collected from a woman aged 25 to 39 with COVID-19, enrolled during active disease. Sequencing used peripheral blood. CDR3 nucleotide sequence: TGCGCCAGCAGCTTGCCTGAGTTCCCGTACGAGCAGTACTTC. The encoded protein is CASSLPEFPYEQYF.